Below, 29 T cell receptor beta chains from the same sample are listed, as sequenced in a study of blood T cells in healthy people across ages. The second PCR ran roughly 7 to 12 cycles with a sample-barcoded 5' primer and J-beta primers. MiXCR, run by TCRdb on the 5' RACE reads, gives a single entry per CDR3 protein. Of more than 500,000 distinct CDR3 sequences listed, about 27% are singletons. The data also belong to a second study, concerning T cells of mothers and their children.

The sample taken for sequencing was blood. The source of these receptors is a boy younger than 10 in good health.

Worth noting for this clonotype: The junction departs from the called germline gene at one end, perhaps through a read error. This chain uses TRBV7-9 with TRBJ2-2, with 7 bases lining up with TRBD2. The germline CDR1 and CDR2 sequences are SEHNR and FQNEAQ (reference sequence). This CDR3 spans 15 amino acids. In nucleotides, the CDR3 is TGTCCCAGCAGTCTAGCGGAAAAGGGAACCGGGGAGCTGTTTTTT. Amino acids: CPSSLAEKGTGELFF.

This clonotype has just a few counts. The rearrangement joins TRBV6-2 or TRBV6-3 to TRBJ1-1; 9 nucleotides match TRBD1. This CDR3 spans 15 amino acids. Germline V gene lookup returns CDR1 MNHEY and CDR2 SVGEGT. V was pared by 5 bases and J by 5 bases, with 9 bases of the junction left unmatched. The CDR3 nucleotides read TGTGCCAGCAGTCCCGGGACAGGGCCCGTAACTGAAGCTTTCTTT. Its protein is CASSPGTGPVTEAFF.

About this clonotype itself: One junction end does not reproduce the germline sequence, and a read error may be involved. This sequence joins TRBV7-2 and TRBJ1-2; D ambiguous. In germline, CDR1 is SGHTA, CDR2 FQGNSA. This CDR3 is 12 amino acids long. DNA for the CDR3: TGTGCCAGCAGCCCAACGATTGATGGCTACGCCTTC. This codes for CASSPTIDGYAF.

This sequence joins TRBV5-6 and TRBJ2-5, with 14 bases matching TRBD2. V dropped 4 bases and J dropped 2; count of bases not matched to a gene: 7. The germline gives CDR1 SGHDT, CDR2 YYEEEE. CDR3 length equals 17 residues. The CDR3 loop is CASSAGLAGERQETQYF. The CDR3 DNA reads as TGTGCCAGCAGCGCGGGACTAGCGGGAGAGAGGCAAGAGACCCAGTACTTC.

J is TRBJ1-2 and V is TRBV29-1; TRBD1 is a possible D gene (6 bases). The V end was cut by 4 bases, the J end by 7 bases, with 25 bases between. CDR1 and CDR2 from the germline V gene are SQVTM and ANQGSEA. CDR3 length: 16 amino acids. The CDR3 bases are TGCAGCGTTGGGTCCAGTGGGGGGCAGGGACTGCGTGGCTACACCTTC. It translates to CSVGSSGGQGLRGYTF.

This clonotype turned up a few times. The chain carries TRBV12-3 or TRBV12-4 and TRBJ2-4, with 7 bases that match TRBD1. This CDR3 comprises 13 residues. Trimming at V came to 5 bases and at J to 6 bases, leaving 4 bases not matched to a gene. In DNA, the CDR3 is TGTGCCAGCAGTCAGGACAGGATAAACATTCAGTACTTC. Encoded protein: CASSQDRINIQYF.

CDR3 sequence (DNA): TGTGCCAGCGGACTAGCCAACACAGATACGCAGTATTTT. It yields the protein CASGLANTDTQYF. This chain links TRBV7-9 with TRBJ2-3; 8 bases agree with TRBD2. Germline loops: CDR1 SEHNR, CDR2 FQNEAQ (reference sequence). Trimming cost V 8 bases and J 2 bases; bases outside gene matches: 3. The CDR3 is 13 residues long.

The chain uses TRBV27 and TRBJ2-1; D remains unclear. There are 13 residues in the CDR3. Germline V gene sequence: CDR1 MNHEY, CDR2 SMNVEV (reference sequence). The V gene lost 1 base and the J gene lost 8 bases, with 9 bases spanning the gap. The CDR3 DNA reads TGTGCCAGCAGTTTATATGGGCTTGATGAGCAGTTCTTC. Translated: CASSLYGLDEQFF.

This clonotype turned up a few times. The V and J genes are TRBV11-2 and TRBJ2-4, with D perhaps TRBD2 (5 bases). The CDR3 runs 16 residues. Trimming shortened V by 5 bases and J by 1 base, and 15 bases separated the two germline ends. Germline lookup yields CDR1 SGHAT and CDR2 FQNNGV. Written as DNA, the CDR3 is TGTGCCAGCAGCCGTGGCGTCGGGGTGGCCAAAAACATTCAGTACTTC. This translates into CASSRGVGVAKNIQYF. Full variable domain (missing parts from reference TRBV11-2 and TRBJ2-4): EAGVAQSPRYKIIEKRQSVAFWCNPISGHATLYWYQQILGQGPKLLIQFQNNGVVDDSQLPKDRFSAERLKGVDSTLKIQPAKLEDSAVYLCASSRGVGVAKNIQYFGAGTRLSVL.

This clonotype was seen a few times. The rearrangement joins TRBV6-1 to TRBJ2-6; D unclear. CDR3 length: 16 amino acids. Germline lookup yields CDR1 MNHNS and CDR2 SASEGT. V shed 2 bases and J shed 5 bases, with 13 bases lying between them. The CDR3 DNA is TGTGCCAGCAGTGAAAACCGAAGAGACTGGGCCAACGTCCTGACTTTC. This translates into CASSENRRDWANVLTF.

This sequence joins TRBV12-3 or TRBV12-4 and TRBJ1-1; D is possibly TRBD1 (6 bases). V was pared by 7 bases and J by 4 bases, with 13 bases between. The CDR3 has 13 residues. CDR3 nucleotides: TGTGCCAGCAAACTGACGGGGGCCACTGAAGCTTTCTTT. Encoded protein: CASKLTGATEAFF.

The chain recombines TRBV20-1 with TRBJ2-5, with D possibly TRBD1 on 6 matching bases. Germline loops: CDR1 DFQATT, CDR2 SNEGSKA (reference sequence). This CDR3 contains 13 residues. V was pared by 0 bases and J by 4 bases, with 9 bases between. CDR3 amino acids: CSARDLQGETQYF. CDR3 DNA: TGCAGTGCTAGAGATTTACAGGGAGAGACCCAGTACTTC.

This clonotype appeared a few times. V is TRBV5-1 and J is TRBJ2-1, with 7 bases that match TRBD1. The CDR3 contains 16 residues. V lost 4 bases, J lost 8 bases, and 15 bases stayed unmatched. CDR1 is SGHRS, CDR2 YFSETQ, per germline. The CDR3 region is CASSPARQGWGDEQFF. The DNA of the CDR3 is TGCGCCAGCAGCCCCGCCCGACAGGGATGGGGCGATGAGCAGTTCTTC. The whole variable domain, filled in from reference TRBV5-1 and TRBJ2-1, reads KAGVTQTPRYLIKTRGQQVTLSCSPISGHRSVSWYQQTPGQGLQFLFEYFSETQRNKGNFPGRFSGRQFSNSRSEMNVSTLELGDSALYLCASSPARQGWGDEQFFGPGTRLTVL.

This sequence joins TRBV20-1 and TRBJ1-3; unclear D gene. V lost 5 bases and J 4 bases, leaving 6 bases between the germline ends. Looked up from germline, CDR1 is DFQATT and CDR2 is SNEGSKA (reference sequence). This CDR3 region has 11 residues. Here the CDR3 reads CSAPSGNTIYF. CDR3 DNA: TGCAGTGCTCCTAGCGGAAACACCATATATTTT.

This clonotype has a single count. The J gene is TRBJ2-7, the V gene TRBV6-5; D possibly corresponds to TRBD2 (7 bases). The CDR3 extends over 17 amino acids. Germline CDR1 MNHEY, CDR2 SVGAGI. V was pared by 0 bases and J by 2 bases, with 17 bases between. DNA for the CDR3: TGTGCCAGCAGTTACTCAGGGGGGCCTAGCGGAACCTACGAGCAGTACTTC. This encodes CASSYSGGPSGTYEQYF.

This clonotype was detected a few times. The chain combines TRBV9 with TRBJ2-6; D tentatively fits TRBD1 or TRBD2 (5 bases each). CDR1 SGDLS and CDR2 YYNGEE come from the germline V gene. V was shortened by 2 bases and J by 4 bases, with 22 bases between the two germline ends. The CDR3 is 19 residues long. The CDR3 loop reads CASSVLLGPKGSGANVLTF. CDR3 bases: TGTGCCAGCAGCGTCCTCTTGGGACCGAAGGGGAGCGGGGCCAACGTCCTGACTTTC.

Only a few counts were recorded for this clonotype. V usage is TRBV11-2 and J usage is TRBJ2-7, with 10 bases lining up with TRBD1. This CDR3 has 14 residues. In germline, CDR1 is SGHAT, CDR2 FQNNGV. Trimming took 5 bases from V and 6 from J; bases not matched to a gene: 7. CDR3 bases: TGTGCCAGCAGCGTACCCGGGACAGGGGTCGAGCAGTACTTC. Protein sequence: CASSVPGTGVEQYF.

The chain combines TRBV20-1 with TRBJ2-5, with TRBD2 matching over 12 bases. The V and J ends lost 3 bases and 6 bases, in that order; junction bases with no gene match: 14. The CDR3 totals 17 residues. CDR1 and CDR2 (germline): DFQATT, SNEGSKA (reference sequence). CDR3 coding DNA: TGCAGTGCTAGGCGTTGGCTAGCGGGAGGGCCTGGAAAGACCCAGTACTTC. Encoded protein: CSARRWLAGGPGKTQYF.

The chain uses TRBV5-1 and TRBJ1-1, with D hard to call. Germline V gene sequence: CDR1 SGHRS, CDR2 YFSETQ. CDR3 length: 14 residues. V was cut by 0 bases and J by 6 bases, with 12 bases left in between. CDR3 sequence: CASSLDGLGAEAFF. For the CDR3, the DNA is TGCGCCAGCAGCTTGGATGGACTCGGGGCTGAAGCTTTCTTT.

This sequence joins TRBV10-3 and TRBJ2-7, with 9 bases aligning to TRBD1. CDR3 size: 14 residues. Looked up from germline, CDR1 is ENHRY and CDR2 is SYGVKD. The V segment lost 6 bases and the J segment 4 bases; nucleotides outside the gene matches: 7. CDR3 protein: CAISRGDRAYEQYF. The CDR3 DNA follows: TGTGCCATCAGCCGCGGGGACAGGGCTTACGAGCAGTACTTC.

Concerning this clonotype itself: Just one base apart from a much larger clone, this may be a read error. The chain has TRBV12-3 or TRBV12-4 and TRBJ2-5; 8 bases match TRBD1. CDR3 size: 13 residues. CDR3 DNA sequence: TGTGCCAGCGGAAGGCAGGGGGCGGGGACCCAGCACTTC. This translates into CASGRQGAGTQHF.

The gene calls are TRBV12-3 or TRBV12-4 and TRBJ2-1; 10 nucleotides align to TRBD1. V lost 7 bases to trimming and J lost 12 bases; unmatched junction nucleotides: 12. CDR3 length: 14 residues. The CDR3 protein is CASNSGDRGPRQFF. CDR3 DNA sequence: TGTGCCAGCAACTCGGGGGACAGGGGCCCTAGGCAGTTCTTC.

This clonotype turned up a few times. The V and J genes are TRBV14 and TRBJ2-5, with D tentatively TRBD2 (5 bases). V was shortened by 1 base and J by 0 bases, with 18 bases between the two germline ends. This CDR3 is built from 18 residues. Germline assignment: CDR1 SGHDN and CDR2 FVKESK. The CDR3 region is CASSQGGLFNLYQETQYF. The DNA for the CDR3 is TGTGCCAGCAGCCAAGGTGGACTGTTCAATTTGTACCAAGAGACCCAGTACTTC.

The CDR3 region is CARGQGATDTQYF. Written as DNA, the CDR3 is TGTGCCCGGGGACAGGGGGCAACGGATACGCAGTATTTT. V usage is TRBV7-9 and J usage is TRBJ2-3, with 12 bases fitting TRBD1. Per germline, CDR1 SEHNR and CDR2 FQNEAQ (reference sequence). V gave up 11 bases and J gave up 6 bases; unmatched junction bases: 6. The CDR3 runs to 13 residues.

The rearrangement uses TRBV5-1 and TRBJ2-1; unclear D gene. The J call is in doubt because the DNA end fits TRBJ2-7 better. CDR3 length equals 14 residues. The germline CDR1 and CDR2 sequences are SGHRS and YFSETQ. CDR3 region: CASSLVTLTYEQYF. The CDR3 nucleotides are TGCGCCAGCAGCTTGGTGACTTTAACCTACGAGCAGTACTTC.

This chain connects TRBV2 to TRBJ2-1, with 7 bases identical to TRBD1. The J call may be wrong; the DNA end is better matched by TRBJ2-7. Germline assignment: CDR1 SNHLY and CDR2 FYNNEI. CDR3 length: 13 amino acids. CDR3 DNA: TGTGCCAGCAGAGGACAGGTTTCCTACGAGCAGTACTTC. Amino acid sequence: CASRGQVSYEQYF.

This clonotype turned up a few times. This chain links TRBV5-1 with TRBJ1-4; 10 bases map to TRBD1. The germline CDR1 and CDR2 sequences are SGHRS and YFSETQ. The CDR3 has 15 amino acids. V shed 4 bases and J 7 bases; nucleotides not matched to a gene: 7. The CDR3 nucleotides read TGCGCCAGCAGCGAAGCCGGGACAGGGGTTGAAAAACTGTTTTTT. It specifies CASSEAGTGVEKLFF.

CDR3: CASSAGGGTSDTQYF. The CDR3 DNA reads as TGTGCCAGCAGCGCAGGTGGCGGGACATCAGATACGCAGTATTTT. The genes are TRBV5-4 and TRBJ2-3; the D gene could be TRBD1 or TRBD2 (6 bases each). V gave up 4 bases and J gave up 4 bases, with 16 bases separating them. This CDR3 has 15 residues. The V gene's germline CDR1 is SGHNT and CDR2 YYREEE (reference sequence).

This clonotype was seen more than once but under ten times. V is TRBV5-5 and J is TRBJ1-2; TRBD1 agrees at 8 bases. This CDR3 has 15 amino acids. After removal of 3 bases from V and 4 bases from J, the junction contained 8 bases not matched to a gene. Germline CDR1 is SGHKS and CDR2 is YYEKEE (reference sequence). The CDR3 here is CASSWNGGQAYGYTF. The CDR3 DNA reads as TGTGCCAGCAGCTGGAATGGGGGACAGGCCTATGGCTACACCTTC.